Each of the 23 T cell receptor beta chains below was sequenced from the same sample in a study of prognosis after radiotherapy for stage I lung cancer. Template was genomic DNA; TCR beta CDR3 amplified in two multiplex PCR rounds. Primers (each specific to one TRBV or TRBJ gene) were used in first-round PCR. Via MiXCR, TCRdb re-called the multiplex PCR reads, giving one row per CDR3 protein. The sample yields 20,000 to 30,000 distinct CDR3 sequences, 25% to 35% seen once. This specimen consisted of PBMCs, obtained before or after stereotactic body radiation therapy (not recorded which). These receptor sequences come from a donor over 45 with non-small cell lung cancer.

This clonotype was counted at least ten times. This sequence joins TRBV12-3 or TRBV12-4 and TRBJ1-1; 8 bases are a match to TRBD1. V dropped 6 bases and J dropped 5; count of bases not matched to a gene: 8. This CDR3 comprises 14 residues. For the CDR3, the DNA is TGTGCCAGCAGCCTTACAGGGGGACGGACTGAAGCTTTCTTT. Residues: CASSLTGGRTEAFF.

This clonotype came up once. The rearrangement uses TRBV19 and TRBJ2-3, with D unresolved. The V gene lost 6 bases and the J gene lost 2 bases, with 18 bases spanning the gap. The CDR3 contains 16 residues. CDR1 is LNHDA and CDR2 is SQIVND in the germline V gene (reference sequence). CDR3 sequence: CASSSIWRWDTDTQYF. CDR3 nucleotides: TGTGCCAGTAGCTCTATCTGGCGGTGGGACACAGATACGCAGTATTTT. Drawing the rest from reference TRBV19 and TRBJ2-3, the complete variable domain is DGGITQSPKYLFRKEGQNVTLSCEQNLNHDAMYWYRQDPGQGLRLIYYSQIVNDFQKGDIAEGYSVSREKKESFPLTVTSAQKNPTAFYLCASSSIWRWDTDTQYFGPGTRLTVL.

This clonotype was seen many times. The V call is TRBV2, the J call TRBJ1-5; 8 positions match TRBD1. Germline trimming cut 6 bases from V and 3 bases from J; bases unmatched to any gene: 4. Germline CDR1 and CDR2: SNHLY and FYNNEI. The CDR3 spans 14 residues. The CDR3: CASRLDRDNQPQHF. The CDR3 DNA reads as TGTGCCAGCAGGTTGGACAGGGACAATCAGCCCCAGCATTTT.

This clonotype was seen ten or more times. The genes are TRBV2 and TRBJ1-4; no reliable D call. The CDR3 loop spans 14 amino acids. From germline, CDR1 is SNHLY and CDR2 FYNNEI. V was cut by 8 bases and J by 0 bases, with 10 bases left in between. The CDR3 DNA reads TGTGCCAGCTCTTACACCCCAACTAATGAAAAACTGTTTTTT. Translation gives CASSYTPTNEKLFF.

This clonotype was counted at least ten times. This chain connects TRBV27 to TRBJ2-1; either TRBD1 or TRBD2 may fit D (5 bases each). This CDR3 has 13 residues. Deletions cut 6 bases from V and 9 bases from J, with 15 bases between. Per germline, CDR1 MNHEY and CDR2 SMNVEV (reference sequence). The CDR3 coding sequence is TGTGCCAGCAGAAGGTTCGGGGCGCGTGAGCAGTTCTTC. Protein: CASRRFGAREQFF.

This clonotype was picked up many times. DNA of the CDR3: TGTGCCAGCAGTGAATGGCGGGGGACTGGGTTTGGCACCGGGGAGCTGTTTTTT. Translated, it gives CASSEWRGTGFGTGELFF. The V gene is TRBV6-4, the J gene TRBJ2-2; 7 positions match TRBD2. The CDR3 has 18 amino acids. Germline V gene data show CDR1 as MRHNA and CDR2 as SNTAGT. With V trimmed by 3 bases and J by 4 bases, 14 bases remained unmatched.

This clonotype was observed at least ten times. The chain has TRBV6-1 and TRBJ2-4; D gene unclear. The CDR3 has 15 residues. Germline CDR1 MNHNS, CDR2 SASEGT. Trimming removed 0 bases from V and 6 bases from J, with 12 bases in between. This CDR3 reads CASSEAGPVGNIQYF. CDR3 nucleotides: TGTGCCAGCAGTGAAGCCGGTCCTGTGGGAAACATTCAGTACTTC.

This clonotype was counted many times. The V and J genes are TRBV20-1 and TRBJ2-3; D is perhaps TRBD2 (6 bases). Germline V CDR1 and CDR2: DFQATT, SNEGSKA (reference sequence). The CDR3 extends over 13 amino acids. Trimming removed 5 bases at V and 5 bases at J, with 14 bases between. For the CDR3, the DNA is TGCAGTGCTCCGAGGGTGGGGGGAGATACGCAGTATTTT. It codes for CSAPRVGGDTQYF.

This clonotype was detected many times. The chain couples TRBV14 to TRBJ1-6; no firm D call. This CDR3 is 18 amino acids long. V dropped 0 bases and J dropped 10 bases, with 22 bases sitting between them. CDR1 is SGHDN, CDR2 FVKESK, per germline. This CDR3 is CASSQDAPGIGRGSPLHF. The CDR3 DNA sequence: TGTGCCAGCAGCCAAGACGCCCCGGGCATCGGCCGCGGCTCACCCCTCCACTTT.

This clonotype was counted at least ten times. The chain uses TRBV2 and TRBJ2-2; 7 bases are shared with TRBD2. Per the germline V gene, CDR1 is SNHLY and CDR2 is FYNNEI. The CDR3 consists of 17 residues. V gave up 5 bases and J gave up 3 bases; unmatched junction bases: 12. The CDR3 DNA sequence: TGTGCCAGCAGTACCAGAAGCGGGACGGTGTACACCGGGGAGCTGTTTTTT. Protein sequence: CASSTRSGTVYTGELFF.

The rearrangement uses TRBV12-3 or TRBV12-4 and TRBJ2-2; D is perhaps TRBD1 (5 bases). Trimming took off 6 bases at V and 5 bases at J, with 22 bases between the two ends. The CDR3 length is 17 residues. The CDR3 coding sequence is TGTGCCAGCAGACTGGCTGGGATAGGGGAAGGGACCGGGGAGCTGTTTTTT. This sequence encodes CASRLAGIGEGTGELFF.

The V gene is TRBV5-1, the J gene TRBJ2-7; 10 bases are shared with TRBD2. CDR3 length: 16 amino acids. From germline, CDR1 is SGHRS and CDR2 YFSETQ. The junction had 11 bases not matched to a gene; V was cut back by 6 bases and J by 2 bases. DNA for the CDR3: TGCGCCAGCACCGAAATCCCGGGACTAGCGACCTACGAGCAGTACTTC. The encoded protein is CASTEIPGLATYEQYF. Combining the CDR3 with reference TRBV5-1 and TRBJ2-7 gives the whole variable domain KAGVTQTPRYLIKTRGQQVTLSCSPISGHRSVSWYQQTPGQGLQFLFEYFSETQRNKGNFPGRFSGRQFSNSRSEMNVSTLELGDSALYLCASTEIPGLATYEQYFGPGTRLTVT.

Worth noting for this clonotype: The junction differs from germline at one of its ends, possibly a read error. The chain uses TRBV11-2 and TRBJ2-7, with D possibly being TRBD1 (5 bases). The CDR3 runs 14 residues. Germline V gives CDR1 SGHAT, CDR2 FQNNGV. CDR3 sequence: CASSQDILSYGQYF. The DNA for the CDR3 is TGTGCCAGCAGCCAGGACATCCTGTCCTACGGGCAGTACTTC.

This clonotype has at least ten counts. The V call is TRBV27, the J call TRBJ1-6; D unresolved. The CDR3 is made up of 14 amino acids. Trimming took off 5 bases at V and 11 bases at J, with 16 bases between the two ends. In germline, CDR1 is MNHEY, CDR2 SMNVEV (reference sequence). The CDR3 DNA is TGTGCCAGCAGTCCAGGTCGGACCGTTCCACCCCTCCACTTT. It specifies CASSPGRTVPPLHF.

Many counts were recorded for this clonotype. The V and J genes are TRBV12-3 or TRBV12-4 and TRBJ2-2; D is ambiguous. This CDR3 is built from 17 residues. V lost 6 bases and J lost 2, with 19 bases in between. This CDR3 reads CASSLLDAPPNTGELFF. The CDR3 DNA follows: TGTGCCAGCAGCCTACTTGACGCCCCGCCAAACACCGGGGAGCTGTTTTTT.

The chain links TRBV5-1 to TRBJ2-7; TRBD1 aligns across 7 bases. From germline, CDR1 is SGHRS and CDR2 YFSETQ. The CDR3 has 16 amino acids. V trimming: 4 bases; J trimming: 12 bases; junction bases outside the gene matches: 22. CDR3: CASSAPLVGTAWARYF. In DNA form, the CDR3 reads TGCGCCAGCAGCGCCCCCCTTGTGGGGACAGCCTGGGCAAGGTACTTC.

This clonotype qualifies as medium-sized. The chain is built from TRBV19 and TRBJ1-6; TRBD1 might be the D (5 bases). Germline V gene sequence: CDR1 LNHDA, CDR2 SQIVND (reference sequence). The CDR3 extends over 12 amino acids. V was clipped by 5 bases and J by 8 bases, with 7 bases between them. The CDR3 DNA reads TGTGCCAGTAGTCCCAGGGATTCACCCCTCCACTTT. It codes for CASSPRDSPLHF. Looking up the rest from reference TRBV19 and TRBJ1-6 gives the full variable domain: DGGITQSPKYLFRKEGQNVTLSCEQNLNHDAMYWYRQDPGQGLRLIYYSQIVNDFQKGDIAEGYSVSREKKESFPLTVTSAQKNPTAFYLCASSPRDSPLHFGNGTRLTVT.

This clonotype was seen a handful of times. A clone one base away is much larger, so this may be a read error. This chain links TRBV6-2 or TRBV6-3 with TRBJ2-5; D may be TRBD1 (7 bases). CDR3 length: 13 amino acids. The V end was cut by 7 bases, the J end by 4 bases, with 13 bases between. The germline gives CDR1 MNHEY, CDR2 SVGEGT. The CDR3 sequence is CASTRGEAETQYF. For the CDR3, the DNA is TGTGCCAGCACCAGGGGGGAGGCAGAGACCCAGTACTTC.

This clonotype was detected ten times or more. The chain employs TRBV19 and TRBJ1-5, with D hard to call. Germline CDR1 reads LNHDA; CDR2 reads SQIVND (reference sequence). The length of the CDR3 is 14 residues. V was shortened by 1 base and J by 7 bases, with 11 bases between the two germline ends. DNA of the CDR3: TGTGCCAGTAGTATAGTGGCGGGGAGCCAGCCCCAGCATTTT. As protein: CASSIVAGSQPQHF.

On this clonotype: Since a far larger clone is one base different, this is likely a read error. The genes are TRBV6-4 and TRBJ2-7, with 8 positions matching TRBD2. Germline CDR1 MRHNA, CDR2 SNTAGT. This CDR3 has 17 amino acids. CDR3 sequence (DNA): TGTGCCAGCAGTTACTCGATGTGGACTAGCCGGGGCCACGAGCAGTACTTC. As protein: CASSYSMWTSRGHEQYF.

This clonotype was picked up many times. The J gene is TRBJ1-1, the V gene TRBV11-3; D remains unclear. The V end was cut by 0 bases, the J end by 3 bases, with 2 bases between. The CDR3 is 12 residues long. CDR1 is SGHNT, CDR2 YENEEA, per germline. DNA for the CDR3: TGTGCCAGCAGCTTAGATGACACTGAAGCTTTCTTT. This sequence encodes CASSLDDTEAFF.

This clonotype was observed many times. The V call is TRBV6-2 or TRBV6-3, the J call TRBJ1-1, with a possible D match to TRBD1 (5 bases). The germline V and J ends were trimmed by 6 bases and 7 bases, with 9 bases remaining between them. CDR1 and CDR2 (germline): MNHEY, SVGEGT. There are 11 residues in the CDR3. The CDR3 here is CASSPGIEAFF. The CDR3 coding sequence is TGTGCCAGCAGCCCAGGGATTGAAGCTTTCTTT.

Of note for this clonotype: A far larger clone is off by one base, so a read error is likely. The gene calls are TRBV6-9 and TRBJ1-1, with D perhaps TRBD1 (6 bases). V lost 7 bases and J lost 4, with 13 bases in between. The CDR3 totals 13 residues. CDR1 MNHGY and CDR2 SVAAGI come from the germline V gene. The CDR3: CASIIQGSTEAFF. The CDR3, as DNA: TGTGCCAGCATTATTCAGGGGAGCACTGAAGCTTTCTTT.